This T cell receptor beta chain was documented in a study of T cell changes during pregnancy in multiple sclerosis. Using immunoSEQ multiplex PCR, the repertoire was profiled, and TCRdb retains in-frame clones only, with some absent. The table has roughly 79,000 clones, 80% to 95% seen once. Germline V gene data show CDR1 as SGHVS and CDR2 as FQNEAQ. The V segment lost 1 base and the J segment 3 bases; nucleotides outside the gene matches: 6. This CDR3 region has 16 residues. The source of this sequence is a female donor in good health, enrolled as a control in a pregnancy study. The source material was peripheral blood, sampled in the second trimester of pregnancy. The gene calls are TRBV7-8 and TRBJ2-7; TRBD2 aligns across 10 bases. CDR3 sequence: CASSLGPGTSVYEQYF. Written as DNA, the CDR3 is TGTGCCAGCAGCTTAGGGCCCGGGACTAGCGTCTACGAGCAGTACTTC. Full variable domain (missing parts from reference TRBV7-8 and TRBJ2-7): GAGVSQSPRYKVAKRGQDVALRCDPISGHVSLFWYQQALGQGPEFLTYFQNEAQLDKSGLPSDRFFAERPEGSVSTLKIQRTQQEDSAVYLCASSLGPGTSVYEQYFGPGTRLTVT.